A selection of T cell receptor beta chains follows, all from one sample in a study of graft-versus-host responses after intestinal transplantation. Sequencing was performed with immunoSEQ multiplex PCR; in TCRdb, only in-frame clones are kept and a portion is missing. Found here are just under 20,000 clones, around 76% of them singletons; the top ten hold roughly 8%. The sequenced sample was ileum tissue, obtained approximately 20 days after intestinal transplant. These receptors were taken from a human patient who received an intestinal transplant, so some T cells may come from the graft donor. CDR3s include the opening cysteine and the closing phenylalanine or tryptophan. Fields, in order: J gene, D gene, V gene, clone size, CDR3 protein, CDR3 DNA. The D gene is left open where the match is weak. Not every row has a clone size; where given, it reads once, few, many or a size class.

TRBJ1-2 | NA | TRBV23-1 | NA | CAWRGAYGYTF | TGCGCATGGCGGGGTGCCTATGGCTACACCTTC
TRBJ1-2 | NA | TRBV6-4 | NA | CARETVANYGYTF | TGTGCCAGAGAAACGGTAGCTAACTATGGCTACACCTTC
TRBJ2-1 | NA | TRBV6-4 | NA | CASSGLEGSDEQFF | TGTGCCAGCAGTGGGTTGGAGGGGAGCGATGAGCAGTTCTTC
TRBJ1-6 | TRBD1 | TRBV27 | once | CASSRAPPGQYNLPLHF | TGTGCCAGCAGTCGGGCCCCTCCGGGACAGTATAATTTACCCCTCCACTTT
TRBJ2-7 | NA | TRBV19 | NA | CASSAGTYEQYF | TGTGCCAGTAGTGCCGGGACCTACGAGCAGTACTTC
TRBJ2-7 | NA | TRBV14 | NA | CASSQWLQELHEQYF | TGTGCCAGCAGCCAGTGGCTACAGGAGCTGCACGAGCAGTACTTC
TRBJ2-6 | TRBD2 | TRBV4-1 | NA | CASSLAGFSGANVLTF | TGCGCCAGCAGCCTAGCGGGGTTTTCTGGGGCCAACGTCCTGACTTTC
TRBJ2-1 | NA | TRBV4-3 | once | CASSQDRWRSEQFF | TGCGCCAGCAGCCAAGATCGCTGGAGAAGTGAGCAGTTCTTC
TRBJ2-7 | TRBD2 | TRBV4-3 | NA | CASSQEVEGVGLGFEQYF | TGCGCCAGCAGCCAAGAGGTTGAGGGAGTGGGACTAGGGTTCGAGCAGTACTTC
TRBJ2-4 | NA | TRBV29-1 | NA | CSPYPSPKNIQYF | TGCAGCCCATACCCGAGCCCAAAAAACATTCAGTACTTC
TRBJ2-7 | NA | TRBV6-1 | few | CASSVTRQRSSYEQYF | TGTGCCAGCAGTGTTACCCGACAGAGGAGCTCCTACGAGCAGTACTTC
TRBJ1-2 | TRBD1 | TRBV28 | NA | CASSLDRGRGYTF | TGTGCCAGCAGCCTAGACAGGGGGCGAGGCTACACCTTC
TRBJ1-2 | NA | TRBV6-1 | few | CASSEQFNYGYTF | TGTGCCAGCAGTGAGCAGTTTAACTATGGCTACACCTTC
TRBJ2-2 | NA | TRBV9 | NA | CASSGQVQGELFF | TGTGCCAGCAGCGGACAGGTTCAGGGGGAGCTGTTTTTT
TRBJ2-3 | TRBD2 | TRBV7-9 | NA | CASSPPLWLAGVEDTQYF | TGTGCCAGCAGCCCGCCGTTGTGGCTAGCGGGAGTGGAAGATACGCAGTATTTT
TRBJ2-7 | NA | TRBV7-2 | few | CASSQERFSSYEQYF | TGTGCCAGCAGCCAAGAGAGGTTCAGCTCCTACGAGCAGTACTTC
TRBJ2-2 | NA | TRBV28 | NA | CASRFYTSNTGELFF | TGTGCCAGCAGATTTTACACCTCGAACACCGGGGAGCTGTTTTTT
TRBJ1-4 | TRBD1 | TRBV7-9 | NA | CASSLRKGPGQGREKLFF | TGTGCCAGCAGCTTACGGAAGGGCCCAGGACAGGGCCGAGAAAAACTGTTTTTT
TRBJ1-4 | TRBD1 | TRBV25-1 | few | CASTTGGREKLFF | TGTGCCAGCACGACAGGGGGAAGGGAAAAACTGTTTTTT
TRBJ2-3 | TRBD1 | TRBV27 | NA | CASSFPGGAVSDTQYF | TGTGCCAGCAGTTTCCCAGGGGGCGCAGTGTCAGATACGCAGTATTTT
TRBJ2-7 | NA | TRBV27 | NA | CASSGRGPYEQYF | TGTGCCAGCAGTGGTAGGGGCCCCTACGAGCAGTACTTC
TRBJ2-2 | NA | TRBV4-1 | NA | CASRGGAGELFF | TGCGCCAGCAGAGGAGGGGCCGGGGAGCTGTTTTTT
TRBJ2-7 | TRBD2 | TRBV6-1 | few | CASSPLAGPNYEQYF | TGTGCCAGCAGTCCACTAGCGGGGCCCAACTACGAGCAGTACTTC
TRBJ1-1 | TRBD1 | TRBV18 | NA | CASSPLRGYTEAFF | TGTGCCAGCTCACCACTCAGGGGGTACACTGAAGCTTTCTTT
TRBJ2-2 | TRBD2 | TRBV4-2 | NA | CASSLRGGATGELFF | TGTGCCAGCAGCCTACGGGGGGGCGCGACCGGGGAGCTGTTTTTT
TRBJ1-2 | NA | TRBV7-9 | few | CASRSTGTLHGYTF | TGTGCCAGCAGGTCAACAGGGACCCTCCATGGCTACACCTTC
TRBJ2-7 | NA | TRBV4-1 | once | CASSQDFSLLQQYF | TGCGCCAGCAGCCAAGATTTCTCACTACTACAGCAGTACTTC
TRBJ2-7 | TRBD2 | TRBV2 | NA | CASCEWAGGLYEQYF | TGTGCCAGCTGCGAGTGGGCGGGGGGTCTCTACGAGCAGTACTTC
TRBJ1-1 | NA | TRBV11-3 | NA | CASRTPGGSTEAFF | TGTGCCAGCAGAACGCCGGGGGGGAGCACTGAAGCTTTCTTT
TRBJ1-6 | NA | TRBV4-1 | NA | CASSQVERSPLHF | TGCGCCAGCAGCCAAGTTGAGCGATCACCCCTCCACTTT
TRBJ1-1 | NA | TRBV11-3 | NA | CASSRWGQNTEAFF | TGTGCCAGCAGCCGATGGGGCCAGAACACTGAAGCTTTCTTT
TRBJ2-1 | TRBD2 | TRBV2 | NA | CASSGRASGSMYEQFF | TGTGCCAGCAGTGGTCGGGCTAGCGGGAGTATGTATGAGCAGTTCTTC
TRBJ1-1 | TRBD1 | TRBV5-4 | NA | CASSLICRSGGDEAFF | TGTGCCAGCAGCTTGATTTGTCGGTCAGGGGGAGATGAAGCTTTCTTT